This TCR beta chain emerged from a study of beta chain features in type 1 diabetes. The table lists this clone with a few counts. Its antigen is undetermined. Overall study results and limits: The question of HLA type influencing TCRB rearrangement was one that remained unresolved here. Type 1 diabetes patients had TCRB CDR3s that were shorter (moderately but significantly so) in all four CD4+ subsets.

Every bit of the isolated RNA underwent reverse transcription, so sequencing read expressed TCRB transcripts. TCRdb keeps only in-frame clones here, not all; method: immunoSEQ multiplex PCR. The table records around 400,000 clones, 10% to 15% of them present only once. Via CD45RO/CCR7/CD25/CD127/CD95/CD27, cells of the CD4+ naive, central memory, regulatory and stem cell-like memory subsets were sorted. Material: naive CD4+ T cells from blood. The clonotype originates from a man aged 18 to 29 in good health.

CDR3 coding DNA: TGTGCCAGTAGTGTGAACGGAGAGACCCAGTACTTC. Translation: CASSVNGETQYF. This chain links TRBV19 with TRBJ2-5; D uncertain. Trimming took off 5 bases at V and 4 bases at J, with 8 bases between the two ends. From germline, CDR1 is LNHDA and CDR2 SQIVND (reference sequence). The length of the CDR3 is 12 residues.